This record covers a single TCR beta chain. These data belong to a study of blood T cell repertoires in COVID-19. Study in general: PBMCs, B-cell-depleted T cells, or T cells were the source of the cDNA or gDNA that made up the material.

Original methodology: Amplification of reference gene primers provided the estimated nucleated cell counts. Assay: immunoSEQ multiplex PCR; the TCRdb copy retains only in-frame clones and omits some. The V and J calls and clone size come from that table; D and trimming were worked out from the DNA. Of about 210,000 clones in the sample, more than 70% were seen once. Sample: peripheral blood. The receptor's source is a woman aged 45-60 years with acute or convalescent COVID-19.

The CDR3 is CASSLGQETGNTIYF. For the CDR3, the DNA is TGTGCCAGCAGCTTGGGACAGGAAACTGGAAACACCATATATTTT. This chain connects TRBV5-6 to TRBJ1-3; D is possibly TRBD1 (6 bases). Looked up from germline, CDR1 is SGHDT and CDR2 is YYEEEE. V was cut by 0 bases and J by 2 bases, with 9 bases left in between. This CDR3 region has 15 residues. Full variable domain (rest looked up from reference TRBV5-6 and TRBJ1-3): DAGVTQSPTHLIKTRGQQVTLRCSPKSGHDTVSWYQQALGQGPQFIFQYYEEEERQRGNFPDRFSGHQFPNYSSELNVNALLLGDSALYLCASSLGQETGNTIYFGEGSWLTVV.